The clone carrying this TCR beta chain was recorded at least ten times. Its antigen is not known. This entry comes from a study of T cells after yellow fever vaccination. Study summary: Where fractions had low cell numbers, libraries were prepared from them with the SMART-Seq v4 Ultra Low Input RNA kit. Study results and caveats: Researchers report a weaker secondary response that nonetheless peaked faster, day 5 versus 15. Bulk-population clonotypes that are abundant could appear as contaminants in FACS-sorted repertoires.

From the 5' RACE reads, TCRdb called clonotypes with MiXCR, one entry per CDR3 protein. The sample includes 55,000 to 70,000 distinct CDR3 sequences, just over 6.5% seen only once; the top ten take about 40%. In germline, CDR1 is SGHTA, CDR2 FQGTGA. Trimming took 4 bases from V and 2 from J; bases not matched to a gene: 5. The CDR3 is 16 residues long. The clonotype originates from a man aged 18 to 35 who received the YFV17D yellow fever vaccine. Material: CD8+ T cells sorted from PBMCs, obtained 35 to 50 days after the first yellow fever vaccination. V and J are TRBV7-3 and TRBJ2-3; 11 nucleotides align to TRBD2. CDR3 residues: CASSSSGGPPTDTQYF. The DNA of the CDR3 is TGTGCCAGCAGCTCTAGCGGGGGGCCACCCACAGATACGCAGTATTTT.